This is a list of T cell receptor beta chains from one sample in a study of T cells in Graves' hyperthyroidism and ophthalmopathy. TCRdb re-derived calls from the multiplex PCR reads in MiXCR, one entry per CDR3 protein. Of some 360,000 distinct CDR3 sequences listed, around a sixth are singletons. The sample consisted of blood. These receptors were taken from a middle-aged woman with Graves' ophthalmopathy. CDR3s include the opening cysteine and the closing phenylalanine or tryptophan. The D gene is left open where the match is weak. Where a row states a size, it is once, few, many or the class of an expanded clone; other rows omit it.

many	TRBV2	16	TRBJ1-5	.	TGTGCCAGCAGTCAAGGGTCGGGTTTTAGCAATCAGCCCCAGCATTTT	CASSQGSGFSNQPQHF
many	TRBV5-1	14	TRBJ2-7	.	TGCGCCAGCACCCCTGGACTGTTCTCCTACGAGCAGTACTTC	CASTPGLFSYEQYF
many	TRBV19	12	TRBJ1-1	TRBD1	TGTGCCAGTGGGAACAGGGGTGGTGAAGCTTTCTTT	CASGNRGGEAFF
many	TRBV28	13	TRBJ1-2	TRBD1	TGTGCCAGCAGTTTAACAGGGGTATATGGCTACACCTTC	CASSLTGVYGYTF
many	TRBV11-2	13	TRBJ1-1	.	TGTGCCAGCAGCTTACTGGGGGGAGCTGAAGCTTTCTTT	CASSLLGGAEAFF
many	TRBV6-5	12	TRBJ2-2	.	TGTGCCAGCAAAGGGACGACCGGGGAGCTGTTTTTT	CASKGTTGELFF
many	TRBV29-1	13	TRBJ2-7	.	TGCAGCGTGGCCCCGAAGATATCCTACGAGCAGTACTTC	CSVAPKISYEQYF
.	TRBV7-2	15	TRBJ1-1	.	TGTGCCAGCAGCCAACCGACATCTGGGAACACTGAAGCTTTCTTT	CASSQPTSGNTEAFF
few	TRBV7-9	13	TRBJ1-1	TRBD1	TGTGCCAGCAGCACGACAGGGGGCGGCCGGGCTTTCTTT	CASSTTGGGRAFF
.	TRBV4-1	14	TRBJ2-2	.	TGCGCCAGCAGCCAAGTAGGGACTCCCGGGGAGCTGTTTTTT	CASSQVGTPGELFF
many	TRBV12-3/TRBV12-4	15	TRBJ2-7	TRBD1	TGTGCCAGCAGTTATTTAAAAGGACAGGCCTACGAGCAGTACTTC	CASSYLKGQAYEQYF
.	TRBV30	14	TRBJ1-6	TRBD1	TGTGCCTGGAGTGTTGGGACAGAAAATTCACCCCTCCACTTT	CAWSVGTENSPLHF
many	TRBV2	14	TRBJ2-7	TRBD2	TGTGCCAGCAGTGGGACTAGCGGGAGGTACGAGCAGTACTTC	CASSGTSGRYEQYF
.	TRBV18	14	TRBJ2-2	.	TGTGCCAGCTCTCAAACTAGAGACACCGGGGAGCTGTTTTTT	CASSQTRDTGELFF
many	TRBV20-1	14	TRBJ1-1	TRBD1	TGCAGTGCTAGAAAGCAGGGGGCATACACTGAAGCTTTCTTT	CSARKQGAYTEAFF
many	TRBV10-3	16	TRBJ2-7	.	TGTGCCATCAGTGAGTCTGGAACCGTGGGCTCCTACGAGCAGTACTTC	CAISESGTVGSYEQYF
.	TRBV13	14	TRBJ1-5	.	TGTGCCAGCAGCCCTGGGGTAGGGAGTCAGCCCCAGCATTTT	CASSPGVGSQPQHF
many	TRBV7-2	15	TRBJ2-7	TRBD2	TGTGCCAGCAGCTTTACAGGACTAGCGGGAGACGAGCAGTACTTC	CASSFTGLAGDEQYF
few	TRBV14	15	TRBJ2-1	TRBD2	TGTGCCAGCAGCCAATCGGGGGGAAGTTACAATGAGCAGTTCTTC	CASSQSGGSYNEQFF
many	TRBV12-3/TRBV12-4	14	TRBJ2-5	TRBD2	TGTGCCAGCAGACTAGCGGGAGTCGGAGAGACCCAGTACTTC	CASRLAGVGETQYF
.	TRBV6-1	17	TRBJ1-5	TRBD1	TGTGCCAGCAGTCCGACAGGGGGCGTCTATAGCAATCAGCCCCAGCATTTT	CASSPTGGVYSNQPQHF
.	TRBV12-3/TRBV12-4	17	TRBJ1-1	TRBD1	TGTGCCAGCAGTCCCTCCGGACAGGGTTCTTTGGGCACTGAAGCTTTCTTT	CASSPSGQGSLGTEAFF
.	TRBV5-5	14	TRBJ1-5	.	TGTGCCAGCAGCTTGGGTGCATGGGATCAGCCCCAGCATTTT	CASSLGAWDQPQHF
many	TRBV27	13	TRBJ2-2	TRBD1	TGTGCCAGCAGTTTTAGGGGGCGGACAAGGCTGTTTTTT	CASSFRGRTRLFF
few	TRBV12-3/TRBV12-4	14	TRBJ1-5	.	TGTGCCAGCAGTTTAGTACAGTGGGGTCAGCCCCAGCCTTTT	CASSLVQWGQPQPF
many	TRBV5-1	14	TRBJ1-2	.	TGCGCCAGCAGCTTGGAAGGCAGTCCCTATGGCTACACCTTC	CASSLEGSPYGYTF
many	TRBV5-1	13	TRBJ2-7	TRBD1	TGCGCCAGCAGCTGGACAGGGATCTACGAGCAGTACTTC	CASSWTGIYEQYF
many	TRBV6-2/TRBV6-3	12	TRBJ2-7	.	TGTGCCAGCAGCCCGGCCTCCCACGAGCAGTACTTC	CASSPASHEQYF
many	TRBV24-1	12	TRBJ1-1	.	TGTGCCACCAGTGATGGGGGGACTGAAGCTTTCTTT	CATSDGGTEAFF
.	TRBV28	13	TRBJ1-1	.	TGTGCCAGTCACAGAAAAATGAACACTGAAGCTTTCTTT	CASHRKMNTEAFF
many	TRBV9	13	TRBJ1-2	TRBD1	TGTGCCAGCAGCGTGAGGGACAGGGAAGTGCGCACCTTC	CASSVRDREVRTF
many	TRBV7-9	15	TRBJ1-1	.	TGTGCCAGCAGCTTAAGGGCGCAAGGGCGAGCTGAAGCTTTCTTT	CASSLRAQGRAEAFF
many	TRBV6-4	16	TRBJ1-1	TRBD1	TGTGCCAGCAGTGTCGATTTCGGACAGGGCTACACTGAAGCTTTCTTT	CASSVDFGQGYTEAFF
many	TRBV20-1	16	TRBJ1-5	TRBD1	TGCAGTGCTAGAGAGCGGGACAGTTCTTATCATCAGCCCCAGCATTTT	CSARERDSSYHQPQHF
many	TRBV12-3/TRBV12-4	16	TRBJ1-3	TRBD1	TGTGCCAGCAGATTTACAGGGGAAGGGCCTGGAAACACCATATATTTT	CASRFTGEGPGNTIYF
many	TRBV28	13	TRBJ2-5	.	TGTGCCAGCAGTTTAGGGGGGCTAGAGACCCAGTACTTC	CASSLGGLETQYF
many	TRBV7-3	16	TRBJ2-2	.	TGTGCCAGCAGAGAAACGGTAGCTAGGACGGCCGGGGAGCTGTTTTTT	CASRETVARTAGELFF
many	TRBV20-1	13	TRBJ1-1	.	TGCAGTGCTAGCCGGGGTCTCGACACTGAAGCTTTCTTT	CSASRGLDTEAFF
many	TRBV6-2/TRBV6-3	17	TRBJ2-2	.	TGTGCCAGCAGTTACCACCGGACAGCCGTAAACACCGGGGAGCTGTTTTTT	CASSYHRTAVNTGELFF
few	TRBV9	14	TRBJ1-5	.	TGTGCCAGCAGCGTAGAGGGTAGCAATCAGCCCCAGCATTTT	CASSVEGSNQPQHF
many	TRBV6-5	15	TRBJ1-5	.	TGTGCCAGCAGTTACTCGCGTTGGGAAGGCCAGCCCCAGCATTTT	CASSYSRWEGQPQHF
many	TRBV7-2	16	TRBJ1-1	.	TGTGCCAGCAGCCGCCGGGCCCGAAATCTGAACACTGAAGCTTTCTTT	CASSRRARNLNTEAFF
many	TRBV5-1	16	TRBJ2-7	TRBD2	TGCGCCAGCAGCTTGGCCTCAGTCGCTAGCGGGGGCGAGCAGTACTTC	CASSLASVASGGEQYF
many	TRBV5-1	12	TRBJ2-7	.	TGCGCCAGCAGCGGCGAGGGGTACGAGCAGTACTTC	CASSGEGYEQYF
.	TRBV6-1	15	TRBJ2-7	.	TGTGCCAGCAGTCAAAGCTCCGGGTCGCCGATCGAGCAGTACTTC	CASSQSSGSPIEQYF
many	TRBV2	13	TRBJ1-5	.	TGTGCCAGCAGTGAAGCGTGGTATCAGCCCCAGCATTTT	CASSEAWYQPQHF
many	TRBV4-2	17	TRBJ1-6	TRBD1	TGTGCCAGCAGTCAACCCCCGGTTCAGGGGGCGAATTCACCCCTCCACTTT	CASSQPPVQGANSPLHF
.	TRBV28	14	TRBJ1-5	.	TGTGCCAGCAGTCTCGGACGGACTTTTCAGCCCCAGCATTTT	CASSLGRTFQPQHF
many	TRBV28	12	TRBJ1-2	.	TGTGCCAGCAGTTTGACACCCCCTGGCTACACCTTC	CASSLTPPGYTF
many	TRBV12-3/TRBV12-4	14	TRBJ1-1	TRBD1	TGTGCCAGCAGTCCCGGACAGGGAGGGTCTCGAGCTTTCTTT	CASSPGQGGSRAFF
many	TRBV19	15	TRBJ1-1	TRBD1	TGTGCCAGTATTAGGACAGGGGAAAAGAACACTGAAGCTTTCTTT	CASIRTGEKNTEAFF
many	TRBV5-1	12	TRBJ2-7	TRBD2	TGTGCCAGCAGTCTAGCGGGAACCGAGCAGTACTTC	CASSLAGTEQYF
few	TRBV7-2	13	TRBJ1-3	.	TGTGCCAGCCGAGGGTGGTCTGGAAACACCATATATTTT	CASRGWSGNTIYF
many	TRBV9	16	TRBJ2-5	TRBD2	TGTGCCAGCAGCGCAACTAGCGGGAGGGCCCTCGAGACCCAGTACTTC	CASSATSGRALETQYF
.	TRBV7-8	16	TRBJ2-2	TRBD2	TGTGCCAGCAGCTTTAGTGTAGCGGGAGGGACCGGGGAGCTGTTTTTT	CASSFSVAGGTGELFF